The rows below give T cell receptor beta chains drawn from one sample of a study of vaccination and CD4 T cells after COVID-19. A single record per CDR3 protein comes from TCRdb applying MiXCR to the PCR reads. The sample gives 9,500 to 15,000 distinct CDR3 sequences, roughly 50% of which show up once; about a sixth is in the top ten. Their antigens remain unidentified. The specimen was cultured CD4+ T cells from blood, collected after SARS-CoV-2 vaccination. The receptor set was obtained from a human donor with COVID-19. Each CDR3 is given without its conserved first and last residue. The order of the fields is clone size, V gene, CDR3 protein. Size values are once, few and many counts, or a class for expanded clones, and some rows have none.

few TRBV6-5 ASSSRANYGYT
- TRBV25-1 ASNRCHGTLCEQY
- TRBV15 ATSRVGASGALTGGETQY
few TRBV7-8 ASSLEGQSNQPQH
few TRBV29-1 SVTGDMNTEAF
few TRBV7-2 ASSLQTGGTNGYT
- TRBV28 ASIGAGLGGYT
- TRBV29-1 SVGIGGTNTEAF
few TRBV15 ATSRQGSGSPLH
- TRBV7-6 ASSLGLTTGTDTQY
- TRBV7-2 ASSLGPTDTQY
- TRBV11-2 ASTSDPRGAF
- TRBV23-1 ASTILPAGAQPQH
- TRBV6-1 ASSRGQGISPTNSPLH
- TRBV7-9 ASGAGVNQPQH
- TRBV2 ASSEGGYRAIEQF
- TRBV7-2 ASSLYGQGAGNTIY
once TRBV7-2 ASSDRQGLNQPQH
few TRBV7-2 ASRRSTDTQY
few TRBV6-5 ASSWGGVTEAF
- TRBV7-2 ASSIRGSNQPQH
- TRBV7-6 ASSLVSTDTQY
once TRBV6-4 ASSGLRNTGELF
- TRBV6-5 ASSYTPYGGTEAF
- TRBV6-2/TRBV6-3 ASSYSTSWTNLNYGYT
few TRBV7-9 ASSLRGSSGNTIY
- TRBV6-1 ASSFYICSARIRAETQY
- TRBV6-1 KPRGRTDTQY
- TRBV21-1 ASSKGQGWVNTEAF
- TRBV7-7 ASSESGGTSYNEQF
- TRBV7-2 ASSLLGPNYGYT
- TRBV20-1 SAREGGAGRDQPQH
- TRBV28 ASSLGSAGRGYT
- TRBV19 ASSISVGGSGYT
once TRBV7-2 ASSSDRGRGDTQY
- TRBV27 ASSTRQGYNSPLH
- TRBV18 ASSSTGGTDTQY
- TRBV12-5 ASGLESGRNQPQH
- TRBV20-1 SASQGRGSGKPQH
- TRBV20-1 SARGQGNYEQY
- TRBV6-1 ASRPGTAQRELF
- TRBV20-1 SARAVYSGKNTEAF
- TRBV6-5 ASSYWGAGTGELF
- TRBV27 ASSLDRSPSYNSPLH
- TRBV7-6 ASSLARQGQETQY
- TRBV27 ASSRFFPGQEYEETQY
once TRBV11-2 ASSLSPTLAQTQY
- TRBV11-2 ASSLGRPETQY
- TRBV11-2 ASSLTGYIGEQY
- TRBV10-3 AISESEQLNSPLH
- TRBV6-2/TRBV6-3 ASSQTTSGGYNEQF
- TRBV5-8 ASSDYRSDLGDEQF